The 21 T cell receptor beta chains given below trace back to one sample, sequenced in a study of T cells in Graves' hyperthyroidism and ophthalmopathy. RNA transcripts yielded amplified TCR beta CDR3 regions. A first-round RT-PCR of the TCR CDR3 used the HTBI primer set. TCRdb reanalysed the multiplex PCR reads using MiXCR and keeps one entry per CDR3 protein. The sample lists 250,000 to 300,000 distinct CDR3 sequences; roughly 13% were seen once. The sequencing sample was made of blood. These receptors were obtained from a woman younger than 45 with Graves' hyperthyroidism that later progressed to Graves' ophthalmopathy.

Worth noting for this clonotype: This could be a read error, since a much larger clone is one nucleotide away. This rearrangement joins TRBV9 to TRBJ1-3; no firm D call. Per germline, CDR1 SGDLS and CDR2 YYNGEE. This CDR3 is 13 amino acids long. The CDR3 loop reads CASSVPSGNTICF. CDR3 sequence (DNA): TGTGCCAGCAGCGTGCCCTCTGGAAACACCATATGTTTT. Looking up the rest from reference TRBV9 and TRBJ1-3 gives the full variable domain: DSGVTQTPKHLITATGQRVTLRCSPRSGDLSVYWYQQSLDQGLQFLIQYYNGEERAKGNILERFSAQQFPDLHSELNLSSLELGDSALYFCASSVPSGNTICFGEGSWLTVV.

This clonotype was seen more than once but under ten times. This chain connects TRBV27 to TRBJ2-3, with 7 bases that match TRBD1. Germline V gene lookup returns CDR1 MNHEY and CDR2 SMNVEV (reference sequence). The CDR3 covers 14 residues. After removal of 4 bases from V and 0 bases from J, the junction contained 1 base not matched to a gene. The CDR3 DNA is TGTGCCAGCAGTTGGACAGGCAGCACAGATACGCAGTATTTT. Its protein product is CASSWTGSTDTQYF.

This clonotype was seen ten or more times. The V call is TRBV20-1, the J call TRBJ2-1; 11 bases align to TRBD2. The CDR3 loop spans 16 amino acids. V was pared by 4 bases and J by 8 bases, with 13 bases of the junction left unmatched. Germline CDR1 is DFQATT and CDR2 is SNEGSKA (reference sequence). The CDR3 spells CSAIGFTSGRWDEQFF. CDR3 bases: TGCAGTGCTATCGGTTTTACTAGCGGGAGATGGGATGAGCAGTTCTTC.

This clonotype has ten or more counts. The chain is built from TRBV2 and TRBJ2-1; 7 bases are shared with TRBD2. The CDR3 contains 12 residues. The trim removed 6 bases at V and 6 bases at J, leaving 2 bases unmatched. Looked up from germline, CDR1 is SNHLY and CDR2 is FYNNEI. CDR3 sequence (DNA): TGTGCCAGCAGCTGGACTAGCAATGAGCAGTTCTTC. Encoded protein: CASSWTSNEQFF.

The CDR3 is CASLRYVGGTSGANVLTF. The CDR3 nucleotides are TGTGCCAGCCTAAGATACGTGGGGGGAACCTCTGGGGCCAACGTCCTGACTTTC. The V call is TRBV6-1, the J call TRBJ2-6, with D perhaps TRBD2 (6 bases). This CDR3 is built from 18 residues. Deletions cut 8 bases from V and 0 bases from J, with 20 bases between. CDR1 MNHNS and CDR2 SASEGT come from the germline V gene.

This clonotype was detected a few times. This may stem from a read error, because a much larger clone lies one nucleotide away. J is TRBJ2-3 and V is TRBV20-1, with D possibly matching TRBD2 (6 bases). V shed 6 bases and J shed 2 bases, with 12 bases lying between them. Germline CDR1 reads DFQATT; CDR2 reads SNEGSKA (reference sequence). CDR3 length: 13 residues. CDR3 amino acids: CSAGAGLTDTQYF. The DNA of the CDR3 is TGCAGTGCCGGGGCGGGGCTCACAGATACGCAGTATTTT.

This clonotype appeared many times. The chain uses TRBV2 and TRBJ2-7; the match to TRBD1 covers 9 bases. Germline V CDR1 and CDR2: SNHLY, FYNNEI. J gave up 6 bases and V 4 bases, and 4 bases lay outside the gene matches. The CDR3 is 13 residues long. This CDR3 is CASSGGQGSEQYF. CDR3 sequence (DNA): TGTGCCAGCAGTGGAGGACAGGGGTCCGAGCAGTACTTC.

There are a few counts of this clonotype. DNA for the CDR3: TGTGCCAGCAGCGTAGTTTCAGATACGCAGTATTTT. It encodes CASSVVSDTQYF. V gene TRBV9 combines with J gene TRBJ2-3; no reliable D call. Trimming shortened V by 0 bases and J by 4 bases, and 3 bases separated the two germline ends. The CDR3 runs 12 residues. CDR1 is SGDLS and CDR2 is YYNGEE in the germline V gene.

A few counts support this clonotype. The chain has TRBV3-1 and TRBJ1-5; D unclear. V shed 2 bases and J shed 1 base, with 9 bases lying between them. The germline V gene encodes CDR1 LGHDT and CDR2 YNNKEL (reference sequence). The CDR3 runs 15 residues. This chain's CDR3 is CASSQYSGSNQPQHF. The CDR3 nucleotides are TGTGCCAGCAGCCAATATTCCGGGAGCAATCAGCCCCAGCATTTT.

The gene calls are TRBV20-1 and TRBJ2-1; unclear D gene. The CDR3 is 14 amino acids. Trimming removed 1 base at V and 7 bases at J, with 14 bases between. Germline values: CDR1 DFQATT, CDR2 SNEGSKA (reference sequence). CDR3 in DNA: TGCAGTGCTAGAGGCCGGACGGCAGTGAATGAGCAGTTCTTC. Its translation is CSARGRTAVNEQFF.

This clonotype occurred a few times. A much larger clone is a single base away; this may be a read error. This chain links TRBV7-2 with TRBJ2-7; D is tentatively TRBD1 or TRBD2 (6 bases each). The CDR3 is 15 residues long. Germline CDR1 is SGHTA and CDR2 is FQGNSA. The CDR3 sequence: CANSSSGAGNYEQYF. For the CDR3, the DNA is TGTGCCAACAGCTCATCGGGGGCGGGTAACTACGAGCAGTACTTC.

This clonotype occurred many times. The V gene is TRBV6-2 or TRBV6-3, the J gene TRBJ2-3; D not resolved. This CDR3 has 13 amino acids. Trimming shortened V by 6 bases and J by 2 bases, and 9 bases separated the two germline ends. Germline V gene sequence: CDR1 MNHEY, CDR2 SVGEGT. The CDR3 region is CASSPDTTDTQYF. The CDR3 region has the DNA TGTGCCAGCAGCCCTGACACCACAGATACGCAGTATTTT.

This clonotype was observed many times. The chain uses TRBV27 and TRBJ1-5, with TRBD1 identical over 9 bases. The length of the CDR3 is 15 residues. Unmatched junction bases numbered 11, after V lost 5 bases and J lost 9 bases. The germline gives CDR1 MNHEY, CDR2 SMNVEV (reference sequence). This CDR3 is CASSKTGQGARPQHF. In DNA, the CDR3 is TGTGCCAGCAGTAAAACGGGACAGGGCGCACGGCCCCAGCATTTT.

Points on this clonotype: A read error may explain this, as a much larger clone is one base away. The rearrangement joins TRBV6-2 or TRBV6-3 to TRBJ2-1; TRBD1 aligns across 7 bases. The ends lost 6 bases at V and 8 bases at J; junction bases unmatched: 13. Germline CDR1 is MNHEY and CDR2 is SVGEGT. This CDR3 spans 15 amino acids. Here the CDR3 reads CASRKAPGQNDEQFF. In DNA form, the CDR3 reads TGTGCCAGCAGAAAAGCCCCGGGACAGAACGATGAGCAGTTCTTC.

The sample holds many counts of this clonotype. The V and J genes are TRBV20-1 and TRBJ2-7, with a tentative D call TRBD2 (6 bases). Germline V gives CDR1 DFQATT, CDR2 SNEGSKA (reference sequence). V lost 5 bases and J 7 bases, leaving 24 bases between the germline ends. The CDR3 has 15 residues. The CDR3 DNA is TGCAGTGCTGAGGGGATCGCGGGACGGGAGTATGAGCAGTACTTC. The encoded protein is CSAEGIAGREYEQYF.

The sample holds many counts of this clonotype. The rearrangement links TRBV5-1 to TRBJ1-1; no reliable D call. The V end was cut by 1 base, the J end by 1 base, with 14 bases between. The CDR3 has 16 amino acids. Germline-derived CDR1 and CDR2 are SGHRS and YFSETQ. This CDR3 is CASSLLGGTSNTEAFF. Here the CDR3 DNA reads TGCGCCAGCAGCTTGCTGGGAGGCACTTCGAACACTGAAGCTTTCTTT.

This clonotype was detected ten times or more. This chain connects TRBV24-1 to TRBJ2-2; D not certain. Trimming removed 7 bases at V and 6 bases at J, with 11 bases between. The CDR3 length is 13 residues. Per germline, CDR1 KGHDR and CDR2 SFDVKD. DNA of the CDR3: TGTGCCACCAGCTCACTTTGGTCCGGGGAGCTGTTTTTT. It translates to CATSSLWSGELFF.

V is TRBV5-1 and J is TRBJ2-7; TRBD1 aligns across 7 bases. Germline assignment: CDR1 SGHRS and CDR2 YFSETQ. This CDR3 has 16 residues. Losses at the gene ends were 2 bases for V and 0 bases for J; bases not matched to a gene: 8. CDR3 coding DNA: TGCGCCAGCAGCTTCAGACCTACAGGGGACTCCTACGAGCAGTACTTC. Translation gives CASSFRPTGDSYEQYF.

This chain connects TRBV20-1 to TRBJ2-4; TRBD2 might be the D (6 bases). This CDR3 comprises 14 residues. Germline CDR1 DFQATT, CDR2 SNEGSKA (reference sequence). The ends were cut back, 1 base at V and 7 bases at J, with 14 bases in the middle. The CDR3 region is CSARAFVGGNIQYF. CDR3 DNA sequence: TGCAGTGCTAGAGCCTTCGTAGGAGGGAACATTCAGTACTTC.

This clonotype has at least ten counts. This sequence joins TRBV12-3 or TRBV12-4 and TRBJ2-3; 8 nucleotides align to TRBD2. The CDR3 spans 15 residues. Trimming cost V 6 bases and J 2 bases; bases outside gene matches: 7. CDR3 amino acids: CASRITSGATDTQYF. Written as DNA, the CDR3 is TGTGCCAGCAGAATCACTAGCGGAGCCACAGATACGCAGTATTTT.

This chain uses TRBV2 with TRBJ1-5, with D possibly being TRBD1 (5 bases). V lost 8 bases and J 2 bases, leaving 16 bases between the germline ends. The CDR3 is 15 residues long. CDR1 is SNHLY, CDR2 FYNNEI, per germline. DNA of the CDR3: TGTGCCAGCGGGTTACCGGGGCCAGGCAATCAGCCCCAGCATTTT. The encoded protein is CASGLPGPGNQPQHF.